This paragraph covers one TCR beta chain sequence. Its antigen is unknown. Germline is not matched at one junction end, which may reflect a read error. Germline loops: CDR1 SGHAT, CDR2 FQDESV (reference sequence). The CDR3 is 13 residues long. These data originate in a study of tumor and adjacent non-tumor tissue in lung cancer. As for the study in general: There were 12 adenocarcinoma, a couple of squamous cell carcinoma and 1 small cell lung cancer cases. Findings of the study overall: Patients with more diverse tumor TCRs had worse survival. In normal lung, the top 100 clones were significantly more dominant than in tumor.

RNA was extracted from bulk tissue without any cell sorting. The library came from three nested PCR rounds adapted from ARM-PCR protocols. TCRdb itself ran the multiplex PCR reads through MiXCR, one entry per CDR3 protein. The table records 110,000 or so distinct CDR3 sequences, more than 70% of them present only once. Sequencing used lung tumor tissue. This chain links TRBV11-1 with TRBJ1-1, with unresolved D. The TCR sequence derives from a woman aged 60-75 years with non-small cell lung cancer. The CDR3 nucleotides are TGTGCCAGCAGCATGGACCGCAACACTGAAGCTTTCTTC. Residues: CASSMDRNTEAFF.